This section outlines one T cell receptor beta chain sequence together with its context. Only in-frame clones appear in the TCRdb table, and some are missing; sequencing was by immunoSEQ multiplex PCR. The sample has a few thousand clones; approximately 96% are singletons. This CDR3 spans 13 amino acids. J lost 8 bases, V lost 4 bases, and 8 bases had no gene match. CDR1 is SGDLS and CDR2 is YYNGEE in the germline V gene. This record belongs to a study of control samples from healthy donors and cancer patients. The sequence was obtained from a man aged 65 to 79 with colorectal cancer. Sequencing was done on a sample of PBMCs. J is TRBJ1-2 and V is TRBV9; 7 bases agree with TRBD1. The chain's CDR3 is CASSYYRGTGYTF. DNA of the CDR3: TGTGCCAGCAGCTATTACAGGGGTACGGGCTACACCTTC.